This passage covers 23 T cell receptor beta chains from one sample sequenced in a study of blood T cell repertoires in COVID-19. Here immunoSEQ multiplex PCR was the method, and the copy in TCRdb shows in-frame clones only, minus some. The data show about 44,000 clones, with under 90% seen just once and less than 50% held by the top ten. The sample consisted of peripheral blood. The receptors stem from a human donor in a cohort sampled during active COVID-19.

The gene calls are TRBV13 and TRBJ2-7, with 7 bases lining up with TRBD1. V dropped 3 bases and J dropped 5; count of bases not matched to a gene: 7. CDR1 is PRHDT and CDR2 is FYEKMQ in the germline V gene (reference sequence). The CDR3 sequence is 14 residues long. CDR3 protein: CASSFFDRAHEQYF. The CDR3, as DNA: TGTGCCAGCAGCTTCTTCGACAGGGCCCACGAGCAGTACTTC. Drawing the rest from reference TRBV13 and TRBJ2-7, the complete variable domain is AAGVIQSPRHLIKEKRETATLKCYPIPRHDTVYWYQQGPGQDPQFLISFYEKMQSDKGSIPDRFSAQQFSDYHSELNMSSLELGDSALYFCASSFFDRAHEQYFGPGTRLTVT.

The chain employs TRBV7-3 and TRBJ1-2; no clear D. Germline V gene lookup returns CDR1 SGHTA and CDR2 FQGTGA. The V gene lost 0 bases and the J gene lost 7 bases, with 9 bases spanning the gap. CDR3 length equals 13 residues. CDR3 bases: TGTGCCAGCAGCTTAACTGGCCGTGGTGGCTACACCTTC. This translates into CASSLTGRGGYTF.

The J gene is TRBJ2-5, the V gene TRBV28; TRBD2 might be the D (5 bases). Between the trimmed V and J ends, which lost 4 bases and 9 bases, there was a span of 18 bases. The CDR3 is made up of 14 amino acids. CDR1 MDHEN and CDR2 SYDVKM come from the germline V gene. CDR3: CASSWSRGLRAQYF. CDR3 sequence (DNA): TGTGCCAGCAGTTGGTCAAGAGGATTGCGGGCCCAGTACTTC.

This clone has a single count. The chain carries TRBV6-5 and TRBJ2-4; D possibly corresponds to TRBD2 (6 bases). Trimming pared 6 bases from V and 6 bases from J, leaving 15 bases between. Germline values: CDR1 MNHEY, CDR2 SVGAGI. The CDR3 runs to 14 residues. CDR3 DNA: TGTGCCAGCAGCTTAGGTATCGGGGGAAACATTCAGTACTTC. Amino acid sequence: CASSLGIGGNIQYF.

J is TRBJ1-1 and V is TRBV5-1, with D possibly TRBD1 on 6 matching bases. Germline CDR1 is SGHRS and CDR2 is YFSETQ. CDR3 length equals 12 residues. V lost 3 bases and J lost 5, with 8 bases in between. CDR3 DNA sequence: TGCGCCAGCAGCTCACAGGGTACTGAAGCTTTCTTT. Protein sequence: CASSSQGTEAFF. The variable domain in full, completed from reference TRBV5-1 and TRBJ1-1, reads KAGVTQTPRYLIKTRGQQVTLSCSPISGHRSVSWYQQTPGQGLQFLFEYFSETQRNKGNFPGRFSGRQFSNSRSEMNVSTLELGDSALYLCASSSQGTEAFFGQGTRLTVV.

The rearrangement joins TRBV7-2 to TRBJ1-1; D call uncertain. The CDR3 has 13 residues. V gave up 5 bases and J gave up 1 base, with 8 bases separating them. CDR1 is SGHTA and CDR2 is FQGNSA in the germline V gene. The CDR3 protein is CASSLVQNTEAFF. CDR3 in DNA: TGTGCCAGCAGCCTAGTACAGAACACTGAAGCTTTCTTT.

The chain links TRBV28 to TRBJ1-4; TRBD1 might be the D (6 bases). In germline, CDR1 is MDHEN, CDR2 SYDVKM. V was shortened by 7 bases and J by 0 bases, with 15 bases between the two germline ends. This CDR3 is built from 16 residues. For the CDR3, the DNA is TGTGCCAGCACCGAGGGGGGGCGGACAACTAATGAAAAACTGTTTTTT. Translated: CASTEGGRTTNEKLFF.

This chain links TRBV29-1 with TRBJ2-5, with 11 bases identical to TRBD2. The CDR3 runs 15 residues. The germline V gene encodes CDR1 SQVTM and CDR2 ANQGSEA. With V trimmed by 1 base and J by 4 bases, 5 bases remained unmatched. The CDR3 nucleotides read TGCAGCGTTGAAGGGGGCCTAGCGGGGGGAGAGACCCAGTACTTC. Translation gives CSVEGGLAGGETQYF. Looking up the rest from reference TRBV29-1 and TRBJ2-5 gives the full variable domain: SAVISQKPSRDICQRGTSLTIQCQVDSQVTMMFWYRQQPGQSLTLIATANQGSEATYESGFVIDKFPISRPNLTFSTLTVSNMSPEDSSIYLCSVEGGLAGGETQYFGPGTRLLVL.

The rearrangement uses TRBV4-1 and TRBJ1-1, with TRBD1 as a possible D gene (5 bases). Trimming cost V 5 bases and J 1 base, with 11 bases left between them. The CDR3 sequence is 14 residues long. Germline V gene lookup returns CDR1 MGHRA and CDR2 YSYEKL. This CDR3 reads CASSIGHTNTEAFF. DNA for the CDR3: TGCGCCAGCAGCATCGGACACACGAACACTGAAGCTTTCTTT.

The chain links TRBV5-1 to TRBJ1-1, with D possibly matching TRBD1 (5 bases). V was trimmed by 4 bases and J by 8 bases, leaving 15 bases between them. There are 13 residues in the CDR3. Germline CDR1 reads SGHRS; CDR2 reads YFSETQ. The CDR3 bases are TGCGCCAGCAGCGTAGGGTCTGGGGGGGAAGCTTTCTTT. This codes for CASSVGSGGEAFF.

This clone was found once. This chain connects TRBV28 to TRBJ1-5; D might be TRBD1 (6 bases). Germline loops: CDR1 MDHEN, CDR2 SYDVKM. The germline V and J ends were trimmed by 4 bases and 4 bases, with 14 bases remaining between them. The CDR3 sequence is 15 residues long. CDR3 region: CASSSPGVRNQPQHF. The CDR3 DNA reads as TGTGCCAGCAGTTCGCCAGGGGTAAGAAATCAGCCCCAGCATTTT. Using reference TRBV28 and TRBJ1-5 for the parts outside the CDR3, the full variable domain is DVKVTQSSRYLVKRTGEKVFLECVQDMDHENMFWYRQDPGLGLRLIYFSYDVKMKEKGDIPEGYSVSREKKERFSLILESASTNQTSMYLCASSSPGVRNQPQHFGDGTRLSIL.

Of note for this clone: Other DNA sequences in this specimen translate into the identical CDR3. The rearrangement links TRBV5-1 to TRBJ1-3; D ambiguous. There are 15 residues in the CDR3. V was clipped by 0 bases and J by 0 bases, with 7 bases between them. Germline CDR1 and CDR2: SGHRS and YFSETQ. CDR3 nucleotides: TGCGCCAGCAGCTTGGAGGGAGGCTCTGGAAACACCATATATTTT. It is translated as CASSLEGGSGNTIYF.

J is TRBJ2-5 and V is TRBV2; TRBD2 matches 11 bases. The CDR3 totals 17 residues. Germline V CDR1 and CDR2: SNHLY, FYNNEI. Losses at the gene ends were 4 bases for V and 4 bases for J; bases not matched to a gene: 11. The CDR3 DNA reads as TGTGCCAGCAGTGCGACTAGCGGGGCCCAGCTCCCAGAGACCCAGTACTTC. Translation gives CASSATSGAQLPETQYF.

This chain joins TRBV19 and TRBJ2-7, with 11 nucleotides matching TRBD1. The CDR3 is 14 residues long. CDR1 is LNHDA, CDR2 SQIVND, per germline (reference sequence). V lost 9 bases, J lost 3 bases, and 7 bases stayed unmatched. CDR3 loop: CAREPGTGGYEQYV. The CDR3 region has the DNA TGTGCCAGGGAACCCGGGACAGGGGGCTACGAGCAGTACGTC.

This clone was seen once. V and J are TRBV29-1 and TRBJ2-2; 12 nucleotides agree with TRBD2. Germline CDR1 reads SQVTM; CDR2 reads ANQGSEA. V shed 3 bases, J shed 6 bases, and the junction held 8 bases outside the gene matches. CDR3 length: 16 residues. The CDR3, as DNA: TGCAGCGTTGACAGGCTAGCGGGGGGGCCCGCCGGGGAGCTGTTTTTT. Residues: CSVDRLAGGPAGELFF.

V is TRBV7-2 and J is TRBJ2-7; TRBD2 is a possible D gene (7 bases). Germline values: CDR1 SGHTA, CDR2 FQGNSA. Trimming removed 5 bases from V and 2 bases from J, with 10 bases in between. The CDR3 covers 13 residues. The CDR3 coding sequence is TGTGCCAGCAGCGTAGGGGGGGCCTACGAGCAGTACGTC. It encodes CASSVGGAYEQYV.

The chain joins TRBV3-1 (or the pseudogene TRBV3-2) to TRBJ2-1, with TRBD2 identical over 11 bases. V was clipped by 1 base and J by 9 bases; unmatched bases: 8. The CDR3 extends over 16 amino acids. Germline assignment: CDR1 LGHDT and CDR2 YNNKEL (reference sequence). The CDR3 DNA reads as TGTGCCAGCAGCCAAGGTCCTAGCGGGGGGCCTGGTGAGCAGTTCTTC. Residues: CASSQGPSGGPGEQFF.

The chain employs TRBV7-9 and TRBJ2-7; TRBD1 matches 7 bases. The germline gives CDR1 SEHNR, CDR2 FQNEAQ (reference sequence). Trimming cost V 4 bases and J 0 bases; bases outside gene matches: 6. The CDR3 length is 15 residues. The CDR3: CASSSTGPNSYEQYV. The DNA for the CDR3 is TGTGCCAGCAGCTCGACAGGGCCAAACTCCTACGAGCAGTACGTC.

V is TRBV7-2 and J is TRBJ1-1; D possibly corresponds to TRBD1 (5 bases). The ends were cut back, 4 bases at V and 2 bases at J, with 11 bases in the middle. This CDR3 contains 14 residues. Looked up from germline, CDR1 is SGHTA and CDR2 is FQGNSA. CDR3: CASSWWTSNTEAFF. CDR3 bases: TGTGCCAGCAGCTGGTGGACAAGCAACACTGAAGCTTTCTTT.

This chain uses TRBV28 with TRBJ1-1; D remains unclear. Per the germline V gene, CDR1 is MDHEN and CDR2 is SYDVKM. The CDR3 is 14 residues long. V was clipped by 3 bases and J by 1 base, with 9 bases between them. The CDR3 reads CASSFSQRNTEAFF. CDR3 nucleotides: TGTGCCAGCAGTTTTTCACAGAGGAACACTGAAGCTTTCTTT.

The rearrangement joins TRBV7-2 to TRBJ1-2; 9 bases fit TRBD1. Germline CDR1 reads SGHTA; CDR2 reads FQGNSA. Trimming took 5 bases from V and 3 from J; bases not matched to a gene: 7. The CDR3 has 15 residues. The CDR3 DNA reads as TGTGCCAGCAGCGCAGGGACAGGGAGGTACTATGGCTACACCTTC. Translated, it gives CASSAGTGRYYGYTF.

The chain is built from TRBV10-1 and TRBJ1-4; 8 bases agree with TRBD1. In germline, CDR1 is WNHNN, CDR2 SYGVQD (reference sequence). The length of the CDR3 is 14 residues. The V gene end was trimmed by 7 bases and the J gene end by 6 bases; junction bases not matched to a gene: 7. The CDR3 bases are TGCGCCAGCAACGCAGGGGGCGCGGATGAAAAACTGTTTTTT. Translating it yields CASNAGGADEKLFF.

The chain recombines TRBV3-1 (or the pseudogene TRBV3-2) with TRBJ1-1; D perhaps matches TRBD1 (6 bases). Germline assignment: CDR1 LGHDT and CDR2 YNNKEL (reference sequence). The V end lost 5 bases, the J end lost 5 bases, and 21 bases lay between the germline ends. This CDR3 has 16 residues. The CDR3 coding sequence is TGTGCCAGCAGCTTTACTCTGACAGGACCTGGGACTGAAGCTTTCTTT. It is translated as CASSFTLTGPGTEAFF.